This T cell receptor (beta chain) is from a study of T-cell memory formation after mild COVID-19. Findings and caveats of the study: Some clones that responded were present in memory (sampled pre-infection), which suggests cross-reactive memory joined. A balance of CD4 and CD8 characterized clones contracting day 15 to 85, whereas later expanders leaned CD4+.

Per the germline V gene, CDR1 is SGHTA and CDR2 is FQGTGA. J was trimmed by 4 bases and V by 5 bases; bases with no gene match: 8. CDR3 length: 15 residues. Comments on this clonotype: What it recognizes is unknown.

The TCR alpha and TCR beta cDNA libraries, bearing sample barcodes and UMIs, were generated by 5'RACE using constant-segment primers. TCRdb passed the 5' RACE reads through MiXCR, listing each CDR3 protein once. The profile shows roughly 350,000 distinct CDR3 sequences, about 21% of them singletons. V is TRBV7-3 and J is TRBJ2-3; 8 nucleotides agree with TRBD2. Sequencing was performed on PBMCs or a T cell subset sorted from them (not recorded which). The receptor was isolated from an adult woman who had mild COVID-19 (a few samples of this study predate the infection). Cell type and time point are not known. CDR3 nucleotides: TGTGCCAGCAGCCCCCCGGGGGGGCCACCAGATACGCAGTATTTT. Its translation: CASSPPGGPPDTQYF.